This entry concerns a single T cell receptor beta chain. This clone qualifies as medium-sized (0.01 to 0.1%). It has no known antigen specificity. The input lacks base qualities; no much larger clone sits a single base away. The record originates from a study of vaccination effects on CD4 cells after COVID-19 (dated by TCRdb to between 2020 and 2023). Some background on the complete study: Two doses of either the BNT162b2 or the mRNA-1273 mRNA SARS-CoV-2 vaccine were administered to participants. Altogether, roughly 10 COVID-19 convalescent patients and several SARS-CoV-2-naive healthy vaccine recipients made up the full study. Cultures from other donors in the study were sequenced with the Oncomine TCR Beta short-read assay on an Illumina iSeq 100. SARS-CoV-2 spike-specific CD4+ TCR repertoires were compared before and after mRNA vaccination in COVID-19 convalescent patients and in infection-naive vaccine recipients.

In the ViraFEST assay, PBMC were stimulated with viral peptide pools, and antigen-specific CD4+ T cell clonotypes were then identified by expansion using TCR sequencing. After around 10 days of culture, CD4+ T cells were isolated with the EasySep CD4+ T cell isolation kit. Healthy vaccine recipients had no prior SARS-CoV-2 infection, confirmed by negative nucleocapsid antibodies before and after vaccination. Fewer than 2.5 million PBMC per well were cultured in IMDM with about 5.4% human AB serum, 10 IU/ml IL-2 and gentamicin, plus 10 ug/ml peptides. On days 3 and 7, half of the culture medium was replaced with fresh IL-2-containing medium. Each peptide stimulation condition was cultured in triplicate wells unless otherwise noted. PBMC were separated from whole blood using Ficoll-Paque Plus gradient centrifugation and were then either cryopreserved at -140C or used fresh. The overlapping peptide pools covered the spike proteins of SARS-CoV-2 and of the common cold coronaviruses HCoV-NL63, HCoV-OC43 and HCoV-229E. The QIAamp micro DNA kit was used to extract genomic DNA from the cultured CD4+ T cells.

Broad study findings and their caveats: At late post-vaccination timepoints, both infection-induced and vaccine-induced clones showed marked clonal contraction, consistent with waning T cell responses. The study was limited by a small number of convalescent patients and lacked early post-infection timepoints. In healthy vaccine recipients, vaccine-induced clones were almost all SARS-CoV-2 mono-reactive, with only 1 of 255 being cross-reactive with common cold coronaviruses.

Receptors were amplified or captured by the immunoSEQ multiplex PCR assay. DNA from the CD4+ T cells that had been cultured and isolated underwent TCR beta CDR3 sequencing. Per the source publication's procedure: Non-productive TCR sequences were discarded, and reads were trimmed to the CDR3 region, with only CDR3s of 7 or more amino acids retained. Antigen-specific clonotypes were identified using the MANAFEST web app by comparison of expansion in peptide wells against reference cultures. To be called positive, a clone needed expansion at FDR<0.05 compared with the reference and with all other wells, an odds ratio greater than 5, and a frequency greater than 0.1% in two replicate wells. A clonotype was defined as cross-reactive if the clonotype was significantly expanded both in SARS-CoV-2 spike wells and in at least one common cold coronavirus spike condition. Levenshtein distance calculated with the stringdist R package was used to assess CDR3 similarity, and unrooted trees were constructed with ape in R 3.6.1. As stored in TCRdb, this immuneACCESS dataset retains in-frame rearrangements with V and J assigned. A fraction of the clones does not appear; measured against another copy, unresolved V genes explain less than half of the discrepancy, and the remainder lacks a known reason. The DNA was the basis for D and trimming; V, J and clone size are from that table. Recorded for this sample are tens of thousands of clones; approximately 80% of them occurred a single time. The ten largest clones take up about 2.5% of the sample.

Specimen: CD4+ T cells from PBMCs cultured with HCoV-229E spike peptides, collected before COVID-19 vaccination. The sample's cell subset or site label, decoded: HCoV-229E spike overlapping peptide pool stimulation. The clonotype was recovered from a human donor who received a COVID-19 vaccine.

This receptor has the CDR3 CASSRDYLSTDTQYF. The nucleotide sequence reads TGTGCCAGCAGTCGGGACTACCTTAGCACAGATACGCAGTATTTT. The chain links TRBV7-2 with TRBJ2-3; 7 central nucleotides agree with TRBD2. The CDR3 numbers 15 residues from cysteine through phenylalanine. The only DNA kept is the CDR3, 45 bases in frame from the first base. V has 6 bases trimmed and J has 0 bases trimmed; junction bases matching no gene number 6. The germline V gene supplies CDR1 SGHTA and CDR2 FQGNSA.